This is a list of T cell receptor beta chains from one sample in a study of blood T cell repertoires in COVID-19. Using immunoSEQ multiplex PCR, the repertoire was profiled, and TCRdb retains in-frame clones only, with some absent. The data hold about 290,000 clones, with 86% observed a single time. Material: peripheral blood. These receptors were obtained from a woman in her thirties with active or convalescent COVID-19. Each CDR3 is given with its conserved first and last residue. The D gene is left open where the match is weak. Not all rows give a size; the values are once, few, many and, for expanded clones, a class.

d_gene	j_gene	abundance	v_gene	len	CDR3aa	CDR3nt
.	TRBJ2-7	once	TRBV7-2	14	CASSLANKPSGQYF	TGTGCCAGCAGCTTAGCGAACAAACCCTCGGGGCAGTACTTC
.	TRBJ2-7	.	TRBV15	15	CATSRDRRGQYEQYF	TGTGCCACCAGCAGAGATCGCAGGGGCCAATACGAGCAGTACTTC
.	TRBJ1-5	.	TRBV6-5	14	CASREKRGNQPQHF	TGTGCCAGCAGGGAGAAGAGGGGCAATCAGCCCCAGCATTTT
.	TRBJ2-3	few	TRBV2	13	CASSGERVGTQYF	TGTGCCAGCAGTGGTGAGAGGGTGGGTACGCAGTATTTT
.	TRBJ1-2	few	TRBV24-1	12	CATSDTIYGYTF	TGTGCCACCAGTGACACTATCTATGGCTACACCTTC
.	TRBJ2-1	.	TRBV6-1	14	CASSDLGSYNEQFF	TGTGCCAGCAGTGATCTAGGCTCCTACAATGAGCAGTTCTTC
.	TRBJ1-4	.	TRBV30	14	CAAVRGRREEKLFF	TGTGCCGCCGTACGCGGCAGGAGGGAAGAAAAACTGTTTTTT
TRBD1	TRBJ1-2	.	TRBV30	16	CAWSRTGFSAFYGYTF	TGTGCCTGGAGTCGGACAGGTTTTTCCGCTTTCTATGGCTACACCTTC
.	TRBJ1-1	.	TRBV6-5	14	CASSSIPGYTEAFF	TGTGCCAGCAGTTCGATCCCAGGATACACTGAAGCTTTCTTT
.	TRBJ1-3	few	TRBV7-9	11	CASSPQNTIYF	TGTGCCAGCAGCCCACAAAACACCATATATTTT
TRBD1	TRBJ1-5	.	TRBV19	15	CASSAQGVYNQPQHF	TGTGCCAGTAGTGCTCAGGGGGTATACAATCAGCCCCAGCATTTT
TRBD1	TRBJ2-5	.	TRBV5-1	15	CASSLGDRGQETQYF	TGCGCCAGCAGCTTGGGGGACAGGGGGCAAGAGACCCAGTACTTC
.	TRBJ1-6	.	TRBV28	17	CASSFQGGISYNSPLHF	TGTGCCAGCAGTTTCCAAGGGGGTATTTCCTATAATTCACCCCTCCACTTT
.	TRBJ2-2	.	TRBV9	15	CASSTGLAGTGELFF	TGTGCCAGCAGCACGGGACTCGCGGGAACCGGGGAGCTGTTTTTT
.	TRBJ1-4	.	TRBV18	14	CASSPQTSNEKLFF	TGTGCCAGCTCTCCACAGACAAGCAATGAAAAACTGTTTTTT
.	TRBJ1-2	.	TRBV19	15	CASSTYTGGNYGYTF	TGTGCCAGTAGTACCTACACCGGGGGAAACTATGGCTACACCTTC
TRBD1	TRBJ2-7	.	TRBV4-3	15	CASSLGQGLHGEQYF	TGCGCCAGCAGCCTCGGACAGGGGCTTCACGGCGAGCAGTACTTC
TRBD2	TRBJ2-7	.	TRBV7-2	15	CASSISGGAGYEQYF	TGTGCCAGCAGCATTAGCGGGGGGGCCGGCTACGAGCAGTACTTC
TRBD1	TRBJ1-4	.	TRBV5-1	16	CASSTNGQGRWEKLFF	TGCGCCAGCAGCACAAACGGACAGGGACGATGGGAAAAACTGTTTTTT
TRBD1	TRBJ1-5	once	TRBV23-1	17	CASSQLPDQGAVQPQHF	TGCGCCAGCAGTCAACTTCCCGATCAGGGGGCAGTTCAGCCCCAGCATTTT